This T cell receptor (beta chain) was retrieved from a study of tumor-infiltrating lymphocytes in localized non-small cell lung cancer. Germline assignment: CDR1 MNHEY and CDR2 SVGAGI. CDR3 length: 12 residues. Trimming took 6 bases from V and 10 from J, leaving 12 bases between them. Assay: immunoSEQ multiplex PCR; the TCRdb copy retains only in-frame clones and omits some. The sample holds 6,500 to 9,000 clones, roughly 63% seen once. The sequence came from a human donor with non-small cell lung cancer. Sequencing was carried out using uninvolved lung tissue not adjacent to the tumor. The rearrangement links TRBV6-5 to TRBJ1-4, with D perhaps TRBD1 (5 bases). The CDR3 spells CASSQGVGKLFF. CDR3 nucleotide sequence: TGTGCCAGCAGCCAGGGAGTTGGAAAACTGTTTTTT.